The 20 T cell receptor beta chains given below trace back to one sample, sequenced in a study of T cell changes during pregnancy in multiple sclerosis. This table comes from immunoSEQ multiplex PCR, and its TCRdb copy is limited to in-frame clones, with some not included. The table lists over 70,000 clones, 90% to 95% of them singletons, with 4.3% in the top ten. The input for sequencing was peripheral blood, taken in the first trimester of pregnancy. These receptors all come from a female donor with multiple sclerosis, enrolled in a pregnancy study.

This clone has only one observation. V is TRBV19 and J is TRBJ2-5; D might be TRBD2 (7 bases). This CDR3 comprises 15 residues. Trimming removed 5 bases from V and 2 bases from J, with 15 bases in between. CDR1 and CDR2 (germline): LNHDA, SQIVND (reference sequence). In DNA form, the CDR3 reads TGTGCCAGTAGTTCCTCGGGGGGCGGGCAAGAGACCCAGTACTTC. This codes for CASSSSGGGQETQYF.

The chain is built from TRBV5-4 and TRBJ2-3; D is possibly TRBD1 (5 bases). Trimming shortened V by 4 bases and J by 6 bases, and 12 bases separated the two germline ends. The CDR3 totals 13 residues. CDR1 is SGHNT, CDR2 YYREEE, per germline (reference sequence). The CDR3 DNA is TGTGCCAGCAGCACACAGACAGCGGATACGCAGTATTTT. Translation gives CASSTQTADTQYF.

The gene calls are TRBV10-3 and TRBJ2-3, with 11 bases aligning to TRBD2. The CDR3 consists of 15 residues. Germline CDR1 and CDR2: ENHRY and SYGVKD. J lost 6 bases, V lost 4 bases, and 6 bases had no gene match. DNA of the CDR3: TGTGCCATCAGTGGGACTAGCGGGTCCCGGGATACGCAGTATTTT. This encodes CAISGTSGSRDTQYF.

This sequence joins TRBV10-3 and TRBJ1-2, with D unclear. This CDR3 is 14 amino acids long. V gave up 0 bases and J gave up 0 bases, with 5 bases separating them. Germline V gene data show CDR1 as ENHRY and CDR2 as SYGVKD. This CDR3 reads CAISESPANYGYTF. The CDR3 DNA reads TGTGCCATCAGTGAGTCCCCGGCTAACTATGGCTACACCTTC.

There are a few counts of this clone. The rearrangement joins TRBV6-1 to TRBJ2-7, with 7 bases identical to TRBD1. The CDR3 is made up of 15 amino acids. CDR1 and CDR2 (germline): MNHNS, SASEGT. Trimming cost V 3 bases and J 5 bases; bases outside gene matches: 10. DNA of the CDR3: TGTGCCAGCAGTGACAGGGGGATCCTCAGGAACGAGCAGTACTTC. This encodes CASSDRGILRNEQYF.

This chain joins TRBV6-5 and TRBJ1-1, with D possibly being TRBD1 (5 bases). V was shortened by 7 bases and J by 3 bases, with 18 bases between the two germline ends. Germline V gene sequence: CDR1 MNHEY, CDR2 SVGAGI. This CDR3 comprises 15 residues. The CDR3 DNA reads as TGTGCCAGCACTGACGCCAGGGCTGGGGACACTGAAGCTTTCTTT. The encoded protein is CASTDARAGDTEAFF.

This sequence joins TRBV7-3 and TRBJ1-1; D remains ambiguous. The CDR3 covers 13 residues. Trimming took off 5 bases at V and 2 bases at J, with 9 bases between the two ends. The germline CDR1 and CDR2 sequences are SGHTA and FQGTGA. For the CDR3, the DNA is TGTGCCAGCAGCCCCGGGAGAAACACTGAAGCTTTCTTT. It yields the protein CASSPGRNTEAFF.

The chain uses TRBV7-9 and TRBJ1-5; D remains ambiguous. The V gene's germline CDR1 is SEHNR and CDR2 FQNEAQ (reference sequence). V was clipped by 1 base and J by 0 bases, with 7 bases between them. This CDR3 is 15 amino acids long. CDR3 in amino acids: CASSLGRYSNQPQHF. The DNA of the CDR3 is TGTGCCAGCAGCTTAGGTCGGTATAGCAATCAGCCCCAGCATTTT.

This rearrangement joins TRBV2 to TRBJ1-2; perhaps TRBD1 as D (5 bases). V was shortened by 9 bases and J by 2 bases, with 19 bases between the two germline ends. The CDR3 is made up of 15 amino acids. The germline V gene has CDR1 SNHLY and CDR2 FYNNEI. CDR3 coding DNA: TGTGCCAGGACCGCGAGGCGACAGATAAACTATGGCTACACCTTC. Translating it yields CARTARRQINYGYTF. Full variable domain (missing parts from reference TRBV2 and TRBJ1-2): EPEVTQTPSHQVTQMGQEVILRCVPISNHLYFYWYRQILGQKVEFLVSFYNNEISEKSEIFDDQFSVERPDGSNFTLKIRSTKLEDSAMYFCARTARRQINYGYTFGSGTRLTVV.

The V and J genes are TRBV6-6 and TRBJ2-7; the D gene is possibly TRBD1 (5 bases). Germline loops: CDR1 MNHNY, CDR2 SVGAGI (reference sequence). CDR3 length: 14 amino acids. V gave up 6 bases and J gave up 2 bases, with 14 bases separating them. The CDR3 bases are TGTGCCAGCAGCCGACAGTTCTCACCCTACGAGCAGTACTTC. Its translation is CASSRQFSPYEQYF.

The chain combines TRBV2 with TRBJ2-2; 10 bases agree with TRBD1. The CDR3 loop spans 15 amino acids. Trimming at V came to 8 bases and at J to 5 bases, leaving 8 bases not matched to a gene. Germline CDR1 SNHLY, CDR2 FYNNEI. The CDR3 nucleotides read TGTGCCAGCCTCGGGACAGGGGCGAGGACCGGGGAGCTGTTTTTT. Translation gives CASLGTGARTGELFF.

The V gene is TRBV7-9, the J gene TRBJ1-4, with TRBD1 as a possible D gene (6 bases). V gave up 4 bases and J gave up 5 bases, with 14 bases separating them. This CDR3 is built from 15 residues. CDR1 SEHNR and CDR2 FQNEAQ come from the germline V gene (reference sequence). The CDR3 region is CASSSPDRPNEKLFF. The CDR3 DNA sequence: TGTGCCAGCAGCTCGCCTGACAGGCCGAATGAAAAACTGTTTTTT.

The rearrangement joins TRBV6-1 to TRBJ1-2; D may be TRBD1 (6 bases). CDR3 size: 15 residues. Germline V gene lookup returns CDR1 MNHNS and CDR2 SASEGT. Trimming removed 6 bases from V and 0 bases from J, with 14 bases in between. For the CDR3, the DNA is TGTGCCAGCAGCCCCAGACAGGCTCCTAACTATGGCTACACCTTC. Protein sequence: CASSPRQAPNYGYTF.

The chain employs TRBV2 and TRBJ1-3; no definite D call. Germline assignment: CDR1 SNHLY and CDR2 FYNNEI. The V end lost 2 bases, the J end lost 4 bases, and 9 bases lay between the germline ends. The CDR3 totals 14 residues. The CDR3 region is CASSENGWGNTIYF. DNA of the CDR3: TGTGCCAGCAGTGAAAACGGGTGGGGAAACACCATATATTTT.

V usage is TRBV19 and J usage is TRBJ1-2; the match to TRBD1 covers 8 bases. V lost 9 bases, J lost 6 bases, and 6 bases stayed unmatched. The CDR3 has 12 residues. Germline CDR1 and CDR2: LNHDA and SQIVND (reference sequence). The CDR3 DNA reads as TGTGCCAGCCGCCGACAGGGGAATGGCTACACCTTC. It encodes CASRRQGNGYTF.

V and J are TRBV6-4 and TRBJ2-3; 10 nucleotides agree with TRBD2. The CDR3 sequence is 16 residues long. V trimming: 4 bases; J trimming: 6 bases; junction bases outside the gene matches: 10. CDR1 and CDR2 (germline): MRHNA, SNTAGT. The CDR3: CASSVRSSGGADTQYF. The CDR3, as DNA: TGTGCCAGCAGTGTCAGGTCGAGCGGGGGGGCTGATACGCAGTATTTT.

In its sample, this clone was seen once. As DNA, the CDR3 is TGCGCCAGCAGCTCCGCCGGGTCCACTAGCACAGATACGCAGTATTTT. Residues: CASSSAGSTSTDTQYF. The chain links TRBV5-1 to TRBJ2-3; unclear D gene. The germline V gene has CDR1 SGHRS and CDR2 YFSETQ. Trimming stripped 3 bases from V and 0 bases from J, with 14 bases between. CDR3 length: 16 amino acids.

The chain couples TRBV6-6 to TRBJ2-7, with 7 bases aligning to TRBD1. Germline V gives CDR1 MNHNY, CDR2 SVGAGI (reference sequence). There are 15 residues in the CDR3. The V gene end was trimmed by 6 bases and the J gene end by 3 bases; junction bases not matched to a gene: 11. The CDR3 loop reads CASSSRQGGLYEQYF. In nucleotides, the CDR3 is TGTGCCAGCAGCTCAAGACAGGGTGGGCTCTACGAGCAGTACTTC.

The J gene is TRBJ1-6, the V gene TRBV27; D possibly corresponds to TRBD1 (5 bases). Deletions cut 7 bases from V and 4 bases from J, with 17 bases between. Germline assignment: CDR1 MNHEY and CDR2 SMNVEV (reference sequence). The length of the CDR3 is 16 residues. CDR3 DNA sequence: TGTGCCAGCAAAGGTACAGGACGGCAATATAATTCACCCCTCCACTTT. It yields the protein CASKGTGRQYNSPLHF.

J is TRBJ1-6 and V is TRBV5-1; TRBD1 is a possible D gene (6 bases). There are 14 residues in the CDR3. With 5 bases removed from V and 9 bases from J, the gap between germline ends came to 15 bases. Germline V gene sequence: CDR1 SGHRS, CDR2 YFSETQ. The CDR3 DNA reads as TGCGCCAGCAGAATGGGGGGGCTACCTTCACCCCTCCACTTT. It translates to CASRMGGLPSPLHF.